The T cell receptor (beta chain) described here comes from a study of T cells in Graves' hyperthyroidism and ophthalmopathy. Study overall: Initial diagnosis, before any treatment, was when peripheral blood was collected. Whole-study results and caveats: Blood shared most expanded thyroid clonotypes above 0.001. Before onset, by a median of around 6.4 months, the model predicted ophthalmopathy.

The table lists this clonotype with many counts. The antigen remains unidentified. RNA transcripts gave rise to amplified TCR beta CDR3 regions. In the first-round RT-PCR of the TCR CDR3, the HTBI primer set was used. One entry per CDR3 protein, called by TCRdb with MiXCR from the multiplex PCR reads. This table has hundreds of thousands of distinct CDR3 sequences, roughly 15% appearing once. Diagnostic assessment was based on clinical symptoms, serum thyroxine and TRAb, thyroid ultrasound and orbital computed tomography. Germline CDR1 DFQATT, CDR2 SNEGSKA (reference sequence). The CDR3 consists of 11 residues. With 3 bases removed from V and 6 bases from J, the gap between germline ends came to 7 bases.

Sequencing was performed on blood. The sequence was obtained from a woman aged 45-65 years with Graves' ophthalmopathy. The rearrangement links TRBV20-1 to TRBJ2-3, with D hard to call. Here the CDR3 DNA reads TGCAGTGCTAGGAACCTGGATACGCAGTATTTT. Translating it yields CSARNLDTQYF.